This record concerns one T cell receptor beta chain sequence. This sample is drawn from a study of blood T cell repertoires in COVID-19. Study at large: The origin of the acute and convalescent COVID-19 samples was the United States, Italy and Spain. From T cells, B-cell-depleted T cells, or PBMCs came the material, which was cDNA or gDNA.

In the study's own analysis: How many nucleated cells were present was estimated from reference gene primer amplification. Repertoires were generated with immunoSEQ multiplex PCR, while TCRdb's copy carries only in-frame clones and drops some. The DNA was the basis for D and trimming; V, J and clone size are from that table. Of some 26,000 clones in the sample, approximately 88% were seen once. The V end was cut by 0 bases, the J end by 6 bases, with 10 bases between. The CDR3 runs to 14 residues. The germline V gene encodes CDR1 SGHDN and CDR2 FVKESK. Sequencing input: peripheral blood. The gene calls are TRBV14 and TRBJ2-3; D possibly corresponds to TRBD1 (5 bases). The receptor's source is a man aged 65 to 85 with active COVID-19. The CDR3 DNA follows: TGTGCCAGCAGCCAAGATGGGCCAGGGGATACGCAGTATTTT. Its protein is CASSQDGPGDTQYF.